These 6 T cell receptor beta chains share one sample of origin, sequenced in a study of T cell repertoires in cytomegalovirus infection. TCRdb re-called the reads with MiXCR, one entry per CDR3 protein. The sample records some 600,000 distinct CDR3 sequences, less than 25% being singletons. The specimen sequenced was CD8+ T cells from PBMCs. The receptors were sampled from a human donor in good health (CMV status not recorded). Some clones in this sample may be carry-over from other donors' samples.

V and J are TRBV7-4 and TRBJ1-1, with D possibly matching TRBD1 (6 bases). Germline V lookup: CDR1 SGHVT, CDR2 SQSDAQ. Trimming removed 6 bases at V and 5 bases at J, with 10 bases between. The CDR3 extends over 12 amino acids. The CDR3 DNA sequence: TGTGCCAGCAGATCGGACAGAACTGAAGCTTTCTTT. It specifies CASRSDRTEAFF. Supplemented by reference TRBV7-4 and TRBJ1-1, the full variable domain reads GAGVSQSPRYKVAKRGRDVALRCDSISGHVTLYWYRQTLGQGSEVLTYSQSDAQRDKSGRPSGRFSAERPERSVSTLKIQRTEQGDSAVYLCASRSDRTEAFFGQGTRLTVV.

This chain joins TRBV28 and TRBJ2-3; TRBD2 matches at 14 bases. The CDR3 sequence is 19 residues long. Per germline, CDR1 MDHEN and CDR2 SYDVKM. Trimming at V came to 2 bases and at J to 4 bases, leaving 11 bases not matched to a gene. In DNA, the CDR3 is TGTGCCAGCAGTTTAGCATGGACTAGCGGGGGGACAGGTGCAGATACGCAGTATTTT. Amino acids: CASSLAWTSGGTGADTQYF.

This clonotype was detected many times. The chain couples TRBV4-2 to TRBJ2-1, with 7 bases lining up with TRBD1. Losses at the gene ends were 3 bases for V and 10 bases for J; bases not matched to a gene: 6. The CDR3 is made up of 13 amino acids. Per germline, CDR1 LGHNA and CDR2 YNFKEQ. The DNA for the CDR3 is TGTGCCAGCAGCCATTCGCCGGGACAGGAGCAGTTCTTC. It specifies CASSHSPGQEQFF.

This clonotype was observed a handful of times. The chain joins TRBV28 to TRBJ1-5; TRBD1 is a possible D gene (5 bases). This CDR3 spans 18 amino acids. The germline gives CDR1 MDHEN, CDR2 SYDVKM. The V gene lost 5 bases and the J gene lost 0 bases, with 20 bases spanning the gap. The CDR3 reads CASSPHGGTLNSNQPQHF. The DNA of the CDR3 is TGTGCCAGCAGTCCTCACGGGGGGACCCTCAATAGCAATCAGCCCCAGCATTTT.

About this clonotype: One end of the junction fails to match germline, which may point to a read error. This chain links TRBV29-1 with TRBJ1-1, with D uncertain. The germline gives CDR1 SQVTM, CDR2 ANQGSEA. CDR3 length equals 13 residues. Here the CDR3 reads CCVEDGENTEAFF. The CDR3 bases are TGCTGCGTTGAAGACGGGGAGAACACTGAAGCTTTCTTT.

This clonotype was recorded many times. This sequence joins TRBV7-9 and TRBJ1-5; D possibly corresponds to TRBD1 (6 bases). V was cut by 1 base and J by 6 bases, with 19 bases left in between. Germline CDR1 and CDR2: SEHNR and FQNEAQ (reference sequence). The CDR3 runs to 17 residues. This chain's CDR3 is CASSLGRMGGGGQPQHF. CDR3 sequence (DNA): TGTGCCAGCAGCTTAGGTCGGATGGGGGGCGGTGGTCAGCCCCAGCATTTT.